This T cell receptor (beta chain) emerged from a study of blood T cell repertoires in COVID-19. Produced via immunoSEQ multiplex PCR; TCRdb's table is partial and in-frame only. The repertoire holds about 300,000 clones, with under 90% as singletons. CDR1 is SGHRS and CDR2 is YFSETQ in the germline V gene. The CDR3 spans 16 residues. V lost 2 bases and J lost 7, with 19 bases in between. Sequenced material: PBMCs or T cells enriched from blood (not recorded which). This chain uses TRBV5-1 with TRBJ2-1; D may be TRBD2 (6 bases). This receptor was obtained from a man between 25 and 39 years old who had recovered from COVID-19. This CDR3 is CASSFRPRGAGNEQFF. CDR3 bases: TGCGCCAGCAGCTTCCGTCCGCGCGGGGCCGGGAATGAGCAGTTCTTC.